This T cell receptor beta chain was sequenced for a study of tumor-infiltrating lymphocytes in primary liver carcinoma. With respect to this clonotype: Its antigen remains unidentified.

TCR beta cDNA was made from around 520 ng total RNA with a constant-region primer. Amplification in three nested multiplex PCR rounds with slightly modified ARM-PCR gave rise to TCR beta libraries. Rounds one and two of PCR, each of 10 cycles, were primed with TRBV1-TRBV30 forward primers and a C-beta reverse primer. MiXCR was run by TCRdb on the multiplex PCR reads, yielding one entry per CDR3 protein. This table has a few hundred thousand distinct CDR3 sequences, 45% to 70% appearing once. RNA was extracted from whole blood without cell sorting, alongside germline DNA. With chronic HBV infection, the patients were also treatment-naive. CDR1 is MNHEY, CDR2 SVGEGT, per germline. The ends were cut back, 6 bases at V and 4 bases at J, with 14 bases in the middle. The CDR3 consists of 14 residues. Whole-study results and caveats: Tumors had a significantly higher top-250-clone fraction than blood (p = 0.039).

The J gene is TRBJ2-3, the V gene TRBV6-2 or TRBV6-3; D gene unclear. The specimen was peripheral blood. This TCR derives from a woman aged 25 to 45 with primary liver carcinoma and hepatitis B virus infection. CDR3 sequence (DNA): TGTGCCAGCAGGCATAGAAGGATTGCAGATACGCAGTATTTT. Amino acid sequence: CASRHRRIADTQYF.